This T cell receptor (beta chain) was captured in a study of blood T cell repertoires in COVID-19. On the study more broadly: Spain, Italy and the United States supplied samples that represented acute and convalescent COVID-19. PBMCs, B-cell-depleted T cells, or T cells provided the cDNA or gDNA that made up the material.

The CDR3 loop spans 14 amino acids. Per the germline V gene, CDR1 is MNHEY and CDR2 is SMNVEV (reference sequence). V was trimmed by 2 bases and J by 4 bases, leaving 11 bases between them. Original processing notes: Cell counts per sample came from amplifying reference gene primers. The table came from immunoSEQ multiplex PCR; TCRdb's copy has only in-frame clones and leaves some out. V and J calls and clone size come straight from that table; D and trimming were deduced from the DNA. The sample consists of about 45,000 clones, around 89% of them appearing once. J is TRBJ2-5 and V is TRBV27, with a tentative D call TRBD2 (5 bases). The material sequenced was peripheral blood. The origin of this receptor is a human donor in a cohort sampled during active COVID-19. This chain's CDR3 is CASSLGSGRETQYF. The CDR3 DNA reads TGTGCCAGCAGTTTAGGGTCGGGAAGAGAGACCCAGTACTTC.